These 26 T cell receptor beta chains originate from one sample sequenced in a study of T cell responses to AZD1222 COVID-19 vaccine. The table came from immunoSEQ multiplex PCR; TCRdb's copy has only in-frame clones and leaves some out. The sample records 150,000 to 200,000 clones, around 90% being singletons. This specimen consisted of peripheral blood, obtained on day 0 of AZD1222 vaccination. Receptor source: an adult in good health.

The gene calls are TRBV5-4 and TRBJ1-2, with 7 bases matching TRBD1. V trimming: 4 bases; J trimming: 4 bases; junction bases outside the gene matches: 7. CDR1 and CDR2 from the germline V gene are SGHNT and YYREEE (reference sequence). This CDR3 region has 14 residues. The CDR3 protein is CASSANRGSYGYTF. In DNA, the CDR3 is TGTGCCAGCAGCGCGAACAGGGGTTCCTATGGCTACACCTTC.

The chain's CDR3 is CASSLTARGGLNTGELFF. In nucleotides, the CDR3 is TGTGCCAGCAGCTTGACGGCGAGGGGGGGCCTAAACACCGGGGAGCTGTTTTTT. The genes are TRBV2 and TRBJ2-2, with D perhaps TRBD2 (7 bases). Deletions cut 6 bases from V and 2 bases from J, with 22 bases between. Germline values: CDR1 SNHLY, CDR2 FYNNEI. The CDR3 sequence is 18 residues long.

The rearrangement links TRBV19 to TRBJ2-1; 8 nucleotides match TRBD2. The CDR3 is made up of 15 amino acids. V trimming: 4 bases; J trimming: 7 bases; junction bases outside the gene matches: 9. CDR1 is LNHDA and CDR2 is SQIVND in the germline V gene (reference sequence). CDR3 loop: CASSSGGPGRNEQFF. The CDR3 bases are TGTGCCAGTAGTAGCGGGGGGCCTGGCAGGAATGAGCAGTTCTTC.

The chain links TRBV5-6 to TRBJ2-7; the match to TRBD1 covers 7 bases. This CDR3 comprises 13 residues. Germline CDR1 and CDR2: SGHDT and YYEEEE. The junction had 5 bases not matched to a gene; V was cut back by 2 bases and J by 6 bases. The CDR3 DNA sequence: TGTGCCAGCAGCTTCGACAGGGCGGGCGAGCAGTACTTC. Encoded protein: CASSFDRAGEQYF.

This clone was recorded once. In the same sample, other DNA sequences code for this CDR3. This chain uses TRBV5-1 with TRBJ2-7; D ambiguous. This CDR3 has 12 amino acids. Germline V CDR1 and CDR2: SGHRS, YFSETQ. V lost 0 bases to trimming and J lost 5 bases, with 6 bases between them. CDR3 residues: CASSLVGDEQYF. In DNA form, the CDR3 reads TGCGCCAGCAGCTTGGTTGGGGACGAGCAGTACTTC.

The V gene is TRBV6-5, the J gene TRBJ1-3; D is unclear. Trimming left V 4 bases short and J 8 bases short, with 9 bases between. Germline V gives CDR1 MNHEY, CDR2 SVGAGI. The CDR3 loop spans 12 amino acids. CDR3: CASSSPTYTIYF. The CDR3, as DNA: TGTGCCAGCAGTTCTCCTACGTACACCATATATTTT.

Here the CDR3 DNA reads TGTGCCAGCTCACCAGTCAGGAGCAACACCGGGGAGCTGTTTTTT. Protein product: CASSPVRSNTGELFF. V usage is TRBV18 and J usage is TRBJ2-2; D is unclear. The CDR3 is 15 amino acids. Germline loops: CDR1 KGHSH, CDR2 LQKENI. The V end was cut by 2 bases, the J end by 2 bases, with 9 bases between.

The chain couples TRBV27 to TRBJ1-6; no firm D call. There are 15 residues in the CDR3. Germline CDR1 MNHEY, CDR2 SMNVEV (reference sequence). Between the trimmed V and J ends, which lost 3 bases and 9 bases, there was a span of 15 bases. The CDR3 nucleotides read TGTGCCAGCAGTTTTCGGCAGCTGCCCCTTTCACCCCTCCACTTT. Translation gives CASSFRQLPLSPLHF.

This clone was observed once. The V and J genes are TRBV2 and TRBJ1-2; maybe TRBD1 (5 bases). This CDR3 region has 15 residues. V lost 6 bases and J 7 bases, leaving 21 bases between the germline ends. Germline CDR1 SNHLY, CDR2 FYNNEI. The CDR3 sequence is CASRGEDRPAAGYTF. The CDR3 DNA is TGTGCCAGCAGGGGGGAGGATAGACCGGCTGCTGGCTACACCTTC. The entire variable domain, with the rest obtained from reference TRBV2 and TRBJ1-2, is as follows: EPEVTQTPSHQVTQMGQEVILRCVPISNHLYFYWYRQILGQKVEFLVSFYNNEISEKSEIFDDQFSVERPDGSNFTLKIRSTKLEDSAMYFCASRGEDRPAAGYTFGSGTRLTVV.

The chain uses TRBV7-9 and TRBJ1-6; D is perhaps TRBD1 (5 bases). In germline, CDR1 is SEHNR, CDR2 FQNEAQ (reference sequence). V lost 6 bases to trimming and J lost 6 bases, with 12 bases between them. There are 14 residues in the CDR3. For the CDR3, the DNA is TGTGCCAGCAGTTCCGGGACGCCTAATTCACCCCTCCACTTT. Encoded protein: CASSSGTPNSPLHF.

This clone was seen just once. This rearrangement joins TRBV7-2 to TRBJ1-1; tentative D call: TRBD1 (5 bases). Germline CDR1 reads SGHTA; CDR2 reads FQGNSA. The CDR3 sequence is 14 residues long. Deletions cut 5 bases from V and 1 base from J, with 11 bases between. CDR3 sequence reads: CASSHGHSNTEAFF. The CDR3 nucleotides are TGTGCCAGCAGCCACGGACACTCGAACACTGAAGCTTTCTTT.

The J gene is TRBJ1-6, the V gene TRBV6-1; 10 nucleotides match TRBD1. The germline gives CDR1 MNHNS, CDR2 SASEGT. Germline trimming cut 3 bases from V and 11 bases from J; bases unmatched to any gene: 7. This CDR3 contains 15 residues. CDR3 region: CASSELGQGKTPLHF. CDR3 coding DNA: TGTGCCAGCAGTGAGCTGGGACAGGGGAAAACACCCCTCCACTTT.

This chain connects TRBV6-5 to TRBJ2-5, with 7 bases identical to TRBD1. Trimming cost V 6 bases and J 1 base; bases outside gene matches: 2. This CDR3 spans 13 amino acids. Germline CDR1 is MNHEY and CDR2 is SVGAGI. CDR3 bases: TGTGCCAGCAGCAAGGGGGCCCAAGAGACCCAGTACTTC. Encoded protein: CASSKGAQETQYF.

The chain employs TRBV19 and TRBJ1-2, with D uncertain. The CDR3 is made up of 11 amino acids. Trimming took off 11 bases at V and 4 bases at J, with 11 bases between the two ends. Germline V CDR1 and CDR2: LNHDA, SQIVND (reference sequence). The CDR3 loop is CAALGFYGYTF. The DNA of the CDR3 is TGTGCCGCCCTAGGTTTCTATGGCTACACCTTC. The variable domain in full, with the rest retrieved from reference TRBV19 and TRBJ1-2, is DGGITQSPKYLFRKEGQNVTLSCEQNLNHDAMYWYRQDPGQGLRLIYYSQIVNDFQKGDIAEGYSVSREKKESFPLTVTSAQKNPTAFYLCAALGFYGYTFGSGTRLTVV.

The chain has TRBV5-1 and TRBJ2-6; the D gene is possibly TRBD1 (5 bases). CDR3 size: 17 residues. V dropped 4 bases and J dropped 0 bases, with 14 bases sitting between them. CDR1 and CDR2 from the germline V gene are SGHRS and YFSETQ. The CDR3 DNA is TGCGCCAGCAGCCCGGCAGGACAACGCTCTGGGGCCAACGTCCTGACTTTC. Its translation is CASSPAGQRSGANVLTF.

CDR3: CASSPLGTGETEAFF. The CDR3 nucleotides are TGTGCCAGCTCACCCCTTGGGACAGGCGAAACAGAAGCTTTCTTT. The rearrangement links TRBV18 to TRBJ1-1; 8 nucleotides line up with TRBD1. In germline, CDR1 is KGHSH, CDR2 LQKENI. J lost 8 bases, V lost 3 bases, and 11 bases had no gene match. The CDR3 totals 15 residues.

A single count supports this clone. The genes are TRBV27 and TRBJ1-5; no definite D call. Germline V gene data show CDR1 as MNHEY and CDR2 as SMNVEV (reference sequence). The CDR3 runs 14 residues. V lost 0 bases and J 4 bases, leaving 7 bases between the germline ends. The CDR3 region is CASSLSSGNQPQHF. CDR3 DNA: TGTGCCAGCAGTTTATCGTCGGGGAATCAGCCCCAGCATTTT.

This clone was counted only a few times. The CDR3 DNA follows: TGTGCCAGCAGCTTGGTGGGAATGGGTCAGCCCCAGCATTTT. It specifies CASSLVGMGQPQHF. The chain couples TRBV5-8 to TRBJ1-5; D gene ambiguous. Trimming shortened V by 0 bases and J by 6 bases, and 10 bases separated the two germline ends. This CDR3 is built from 14 residues. CDR1 and CDR2 from the germline V gene are SGHTS and YDEGEE.

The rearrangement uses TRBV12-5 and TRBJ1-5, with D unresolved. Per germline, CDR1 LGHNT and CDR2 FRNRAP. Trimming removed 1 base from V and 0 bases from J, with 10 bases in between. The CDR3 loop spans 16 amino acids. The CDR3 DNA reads TGTGCTAGTGGTTTGGGTGGAGGTCATAGCAATCAGCCCCAGCATTTT. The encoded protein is CASGLGGGHSNQPQHF.

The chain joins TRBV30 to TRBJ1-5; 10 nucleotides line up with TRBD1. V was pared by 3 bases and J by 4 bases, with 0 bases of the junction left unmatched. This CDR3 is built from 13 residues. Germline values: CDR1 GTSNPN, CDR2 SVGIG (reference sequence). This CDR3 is CAWRGQGNQPQHF. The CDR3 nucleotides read TGTGCCTGGAGGGGACAGGGGAATCAGCCCCAGCATTTT. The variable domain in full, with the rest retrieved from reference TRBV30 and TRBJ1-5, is SQTIHQWPATLVQPVGSPLSLECTVEGTSNPNLYWYRQAAGRGLQLLFYSVGIGQISSEVPQNLSASRPQDRQFILSSKKLLLSDSGFYLCAWRGQGNQPQHFGDGTRLSIL.

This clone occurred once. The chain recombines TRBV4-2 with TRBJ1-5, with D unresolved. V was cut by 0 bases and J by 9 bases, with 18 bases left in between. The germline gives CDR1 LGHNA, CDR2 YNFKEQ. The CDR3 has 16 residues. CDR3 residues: CASSQDKGRGELPQHF. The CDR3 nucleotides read TGTGCCAGCAGCCAAGATAAGGGCCGGGGTGAATTGCCCCAGCATTTT.

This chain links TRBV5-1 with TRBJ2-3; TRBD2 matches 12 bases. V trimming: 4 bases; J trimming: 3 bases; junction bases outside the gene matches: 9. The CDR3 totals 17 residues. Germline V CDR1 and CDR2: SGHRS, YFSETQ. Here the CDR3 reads CASSAPTSGGGTDTQYF. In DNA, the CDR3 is TGCGCCAGCAGCGCCCCGACTAGCGGGGGAGGAACAGATACGCAGTATTTT.

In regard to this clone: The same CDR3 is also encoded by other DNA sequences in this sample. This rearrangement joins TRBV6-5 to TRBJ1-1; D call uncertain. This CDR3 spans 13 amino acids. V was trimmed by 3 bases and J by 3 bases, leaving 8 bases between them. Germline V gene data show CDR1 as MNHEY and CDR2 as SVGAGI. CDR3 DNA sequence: TGTGCCAGCAGTTATGGGAGGGACACTGAAGCTTTCTTT. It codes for CASSYGRDTEAFF.

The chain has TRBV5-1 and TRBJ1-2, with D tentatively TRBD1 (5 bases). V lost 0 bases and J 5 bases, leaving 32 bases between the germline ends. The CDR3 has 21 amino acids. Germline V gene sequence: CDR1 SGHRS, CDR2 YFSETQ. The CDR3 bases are TGCGCCAGCAGCTTGGTTACTTGGAGGCAGGGAGGGTCCCTTTTGGATTATGGCTACACCTTC. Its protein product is CASSLVTWRQGGSLLDYGYTF.

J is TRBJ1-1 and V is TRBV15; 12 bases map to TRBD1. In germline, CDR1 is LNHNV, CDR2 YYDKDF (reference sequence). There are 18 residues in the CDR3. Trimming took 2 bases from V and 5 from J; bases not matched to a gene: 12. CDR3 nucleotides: TGTGCCACCAGCAGACTGAGGGGGACAGGGGGCTCCGGTACTGAAGCTTTCTTT. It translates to CATSRLRGTGGSGTEAFF.

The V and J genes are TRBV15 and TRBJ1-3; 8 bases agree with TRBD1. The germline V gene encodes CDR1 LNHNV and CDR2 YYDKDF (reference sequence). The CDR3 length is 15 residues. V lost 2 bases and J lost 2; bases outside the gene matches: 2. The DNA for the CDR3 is TGTGCCACCAGCAGACAGGGGGCAACTGGAAACACCATATATTTT. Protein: CATSRQGATGNTIYF.